This record looks at one TCR beta chain sequence and its context. The data were taken from a study of blood T cell repertoires in COVID-19. Study-wide background: Collection of acute and convalescent COVID-19 samples took place in the United States, Italy and Spain. Sources were T cells, B-cell-depleted T cells, or PBMCs; the material itself was cDNA or gDNA.

Trimming left V 5 bases short and J 5 bases short, with 13 bases between. From germline, CDR1 is LNHDA and CDR2 SQIVND (reference sequence). The CDR3 length is 14 residues. Original handling: Researchers report that nucleated cell counts were estimated from reference gene primer amplification. Clones were sequenced by immunoSEQ multiplex PCR, and TCRdb holds only the in-frame ones, with some missing. That table gives V, J and clone size, and the DNA gave D and trimming. This sample has hundreds of thousands of clones, with 85% to 90% found just once. The sample taken for sequencing was peripheral blood. The receptor's source is a woman between 25 and 40 years old with COVID-19, enrolled during active disease. The chain recombines TRBV19 with TRBJ1-5; no clear D gene. The CDR3 sequence is CASSPLGRHQPQHF. Here the CDR3 DNA reads TGTGCCAGTAGTCCCCTGGGCAGGCATCAGCCCCAGCATTTT.